The present entry profiles one T cell receptor (beta chain) with its context. The data are from a study of OX40 agonist ivuxolimab in advanced cancers. Germline CDR1 SGHVS, CDR2 FNYEAQ. The CDR3 has 17 residues. V was pared by 5 bases and J by 0 bases, with 5 bases of the junction left unmatched. TCRdb's copy holds only in-frame clones and misses some; the assay was immunoSEQ multiplex PCR. Altogether roughly 79,000 clones are present, 85% to 95% being singletons, with the ten largest covering 11%. The receptor's source is an adult with an advanced solid tumor such as melanoma, head and neck, liver or kidney cancer. The chain uses TRBV7-6 and TRBJ1-6, with 9 bases matching TRBD1. This sample comprised CD4+ or CD8+ T cells sorted from blood, obtained in a trial of the OX40 agonist ivuxolimab. In nucleotides, the CDR3 is TGTGCCAGCAGCGATGGACAGGGGAGCTCCTATAATTCACCCCTCCACTTT. The encoded protein is CASSDGQGSSYNSPLHF. The full variable domain, with the rest looked up from reference TRBV7-6 and TRBJ1-6, is GAGVSQSPRYKVTKRGQDVALRCDPISGHVSLYWYRQALGQGPEFLTYFNYEAQQDKSGLPNDRFSAERPEGSISTLTIQRTEQRDSAMYRCASSDGQGSSYNSPLHFGNGTRLTVT.